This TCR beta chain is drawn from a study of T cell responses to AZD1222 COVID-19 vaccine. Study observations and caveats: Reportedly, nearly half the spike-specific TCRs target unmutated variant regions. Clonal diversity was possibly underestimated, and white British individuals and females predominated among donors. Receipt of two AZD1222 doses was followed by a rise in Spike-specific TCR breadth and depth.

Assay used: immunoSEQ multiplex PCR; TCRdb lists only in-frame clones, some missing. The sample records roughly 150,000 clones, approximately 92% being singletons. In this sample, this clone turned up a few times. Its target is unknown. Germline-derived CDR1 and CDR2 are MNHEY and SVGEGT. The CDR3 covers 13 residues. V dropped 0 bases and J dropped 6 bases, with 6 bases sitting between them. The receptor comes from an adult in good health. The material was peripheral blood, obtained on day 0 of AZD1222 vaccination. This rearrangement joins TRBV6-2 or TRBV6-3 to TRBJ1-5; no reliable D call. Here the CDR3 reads CASSYSNRQPQHF. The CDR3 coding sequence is TGTGCCAGCAGTTACTCGAATCGTCAGCCCCAGCATTTT.